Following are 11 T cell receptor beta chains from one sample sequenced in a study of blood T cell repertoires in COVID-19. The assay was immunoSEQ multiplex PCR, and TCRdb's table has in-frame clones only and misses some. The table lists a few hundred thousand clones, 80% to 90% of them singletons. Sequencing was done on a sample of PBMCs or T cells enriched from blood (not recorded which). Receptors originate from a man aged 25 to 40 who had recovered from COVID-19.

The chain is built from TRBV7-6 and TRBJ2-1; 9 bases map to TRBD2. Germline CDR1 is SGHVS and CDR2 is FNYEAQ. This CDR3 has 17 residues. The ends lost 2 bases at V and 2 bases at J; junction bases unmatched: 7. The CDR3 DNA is TGTGCCAGCAGCTTATCTCCTAGCGGGACCCCCTACAATGAGCAGTTCTTC. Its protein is CASSLSPSGTPYNEQFF.

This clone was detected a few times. CDR3 bases: TGTGCCAGCAGCTCCGGTCGCGGGACAGAGAACACCGGGGAGCTGTTTTTT. It specifies CASSSGRGTENTGELFF. The rearrangement links TRBV7-9 to TRBJ2-2, with TRBD1 as a possible D gene (7 bases). Germline CDR1 and CDR2: SEHNR and FQNEAQ (reference sequence). CDR3 length: 17 amino acids. V was shortened by 4 bases and J by 1 base, with 16 bases between the two germline ends.

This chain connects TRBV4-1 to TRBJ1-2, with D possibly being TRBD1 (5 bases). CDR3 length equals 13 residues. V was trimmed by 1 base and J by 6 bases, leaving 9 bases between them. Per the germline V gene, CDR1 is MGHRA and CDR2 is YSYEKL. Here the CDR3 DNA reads TGCGCCAGCAGCCAAGCCGACAGTGATGGCTACACCTTC. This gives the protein CASSQADSDGYTF.

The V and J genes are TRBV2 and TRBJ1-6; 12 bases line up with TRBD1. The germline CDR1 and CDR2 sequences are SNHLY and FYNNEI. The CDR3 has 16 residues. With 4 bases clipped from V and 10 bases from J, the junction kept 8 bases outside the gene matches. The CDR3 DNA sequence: TGTGCCAGCAGTGTAATGGGACAGGGGGCGCGCTCACCCCTCCACTTT. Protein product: CASSVMGQGARSPLHF.

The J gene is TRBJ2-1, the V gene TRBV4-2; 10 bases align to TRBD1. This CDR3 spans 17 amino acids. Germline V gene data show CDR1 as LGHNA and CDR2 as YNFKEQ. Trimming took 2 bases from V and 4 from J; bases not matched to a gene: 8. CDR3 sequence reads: CASSQSPGDRGYNEQFF. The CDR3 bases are TGTGCCAGCAGCCAATCCCCGGGGGACAGGGGATACAATGAGCAGTTCTTC.

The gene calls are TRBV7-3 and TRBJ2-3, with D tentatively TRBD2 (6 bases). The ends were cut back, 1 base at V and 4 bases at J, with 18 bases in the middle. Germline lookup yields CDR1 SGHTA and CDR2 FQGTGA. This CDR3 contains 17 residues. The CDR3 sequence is CASSLKARGIGADTQYF. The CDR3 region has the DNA TGTGCCAGCAGCTTAAAGGCGCGCGGGATAGGGGCAGATACGCAGTATTTT.

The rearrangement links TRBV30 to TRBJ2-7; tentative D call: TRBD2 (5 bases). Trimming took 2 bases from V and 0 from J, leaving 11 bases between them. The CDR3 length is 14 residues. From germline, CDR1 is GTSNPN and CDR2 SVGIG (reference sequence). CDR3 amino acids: CAWSPSGSSYEQYF. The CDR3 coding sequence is TGTGCCTGGAGTCCCTCTGGGAGCTCCTACGAGCAGTACTTC.

The CDR3 sequence: CASSPGDRETQYF. CDR3 bases: TGCGCCAGCAGCCCGGGGGACAGGGAGACCCAGTACTTC. The chain uses TRBV5-1 and TRBJ2-5; 8 positions match TRBD1. Germline CDR1 is SGHRS and CDR2 is YFSETQ. The CDR3 consists of 13 residues. V lost 4 bases and J lost 5; bases outside the gene matches: 4.

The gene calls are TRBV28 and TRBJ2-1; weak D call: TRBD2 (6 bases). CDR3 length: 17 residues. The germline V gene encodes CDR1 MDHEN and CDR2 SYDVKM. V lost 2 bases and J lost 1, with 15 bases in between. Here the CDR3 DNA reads TGTGCCAGCAGTTTACCCCCCAGCGGGTATTCCTACAATGAGCAGTTCTTC. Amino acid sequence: CASSLPPSGYSYNEQFF.

Here the CDR3 DNA reads TGCGCCAGCAGCCAAGAAAGGCAGGGCCCGGAGCTGTTTTTT. It encodes CASSQERQGPELFF. The rearrangement uses TRBV4-1 and TRBJ2-2; maybe TRBD1 (5 bases). The length of the CDR3 is 14 residues. Germline CDR1 is MGHRA and CDR2 is YSYEKL. Trimming removed 0 bases at V and 10 bases at J, with 12 bases between.

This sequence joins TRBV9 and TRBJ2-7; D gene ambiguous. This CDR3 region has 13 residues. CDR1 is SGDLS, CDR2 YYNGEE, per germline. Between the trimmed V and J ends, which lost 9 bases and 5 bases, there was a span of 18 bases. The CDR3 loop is CATRPEGVHEQYF. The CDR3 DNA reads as TGTGCCACCCGCCCGGAAGGAGTCCACGAGCAGTACTTC.